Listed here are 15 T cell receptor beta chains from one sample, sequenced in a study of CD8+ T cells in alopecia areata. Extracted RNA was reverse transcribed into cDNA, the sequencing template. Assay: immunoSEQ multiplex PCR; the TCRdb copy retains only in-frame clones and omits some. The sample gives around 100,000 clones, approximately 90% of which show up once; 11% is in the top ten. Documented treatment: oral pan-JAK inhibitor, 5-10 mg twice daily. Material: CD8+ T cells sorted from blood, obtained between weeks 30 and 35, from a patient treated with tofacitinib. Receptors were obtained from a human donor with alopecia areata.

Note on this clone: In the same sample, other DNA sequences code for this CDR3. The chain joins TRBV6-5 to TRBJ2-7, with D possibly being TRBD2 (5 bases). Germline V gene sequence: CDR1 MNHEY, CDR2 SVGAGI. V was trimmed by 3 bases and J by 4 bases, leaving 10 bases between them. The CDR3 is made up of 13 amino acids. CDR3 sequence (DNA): TGTGCCAGCAGTTATGGCGGGTCTTACGAGCAGTACTTC. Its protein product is CASSYGGSYEQYF.

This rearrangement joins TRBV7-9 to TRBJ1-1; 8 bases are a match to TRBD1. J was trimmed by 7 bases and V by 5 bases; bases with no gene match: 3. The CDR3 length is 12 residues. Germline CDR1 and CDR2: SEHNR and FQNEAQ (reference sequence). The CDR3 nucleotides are TGTGCCAGCAGCATCGACAGGGGTGAAGCTTTCTTT. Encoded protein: CASSIDRGEAFF.

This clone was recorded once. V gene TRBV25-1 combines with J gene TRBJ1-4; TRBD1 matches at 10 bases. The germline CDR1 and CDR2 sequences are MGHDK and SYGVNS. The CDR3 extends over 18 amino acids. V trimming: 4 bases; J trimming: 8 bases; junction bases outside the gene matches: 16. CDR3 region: CASSGYGTGESFGEKLFF. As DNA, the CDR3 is TGTGCCAGCAGTGGCTATGGGACAGGGGAGAGTTTTGGAGAAAAACTGTTTTTT.

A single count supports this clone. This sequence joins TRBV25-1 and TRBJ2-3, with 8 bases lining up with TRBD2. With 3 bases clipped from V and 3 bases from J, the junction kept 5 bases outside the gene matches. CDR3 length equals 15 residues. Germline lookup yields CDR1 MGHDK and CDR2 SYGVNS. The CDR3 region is CASSDERGSTDTQYF. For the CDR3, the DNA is TGTGCCAGCAGTGACGAGCGGGGGTCGACAGATACGCAGTATTTT.

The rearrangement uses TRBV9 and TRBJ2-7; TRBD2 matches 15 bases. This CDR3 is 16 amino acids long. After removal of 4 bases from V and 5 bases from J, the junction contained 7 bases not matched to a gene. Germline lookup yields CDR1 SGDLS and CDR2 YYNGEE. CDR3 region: CASSPRTSGGGHEQYF. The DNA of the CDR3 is TGTGCCAGCAGCCCTCGGACTAGCGGGGGGGGCCACGAGCAGTACTTC.

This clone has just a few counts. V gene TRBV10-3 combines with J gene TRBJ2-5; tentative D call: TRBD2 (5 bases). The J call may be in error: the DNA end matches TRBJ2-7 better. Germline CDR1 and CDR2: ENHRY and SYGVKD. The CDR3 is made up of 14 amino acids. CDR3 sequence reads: CAISEGGWRYEQYF. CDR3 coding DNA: TGTGCCATCAGTGAGGGAGGCTGGCGGTACGAGCAGTACTTC.

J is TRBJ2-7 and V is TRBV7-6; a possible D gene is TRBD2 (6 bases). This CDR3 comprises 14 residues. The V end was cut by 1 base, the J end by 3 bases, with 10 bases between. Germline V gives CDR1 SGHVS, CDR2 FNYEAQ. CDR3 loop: CASSLEVGGYEQYF. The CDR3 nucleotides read TGTGCCAGCAGCTTAGAGGTGGGGGGCTACGAGCAGTACTTC.

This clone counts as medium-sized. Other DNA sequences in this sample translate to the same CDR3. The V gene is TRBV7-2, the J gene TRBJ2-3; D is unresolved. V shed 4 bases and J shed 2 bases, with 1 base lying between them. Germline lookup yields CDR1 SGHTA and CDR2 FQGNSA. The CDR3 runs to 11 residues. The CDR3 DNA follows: TGTGCCAGCAGCTACACAGATACGCAGTATTTT. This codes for CASSYTDTQYF. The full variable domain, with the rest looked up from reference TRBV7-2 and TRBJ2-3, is GAGVSQSPSNKVTEKGKDVELRCDPISGHTALYWYRQSLGQGLEFLIYFQGNSAPDKSGLPSDRFSAERTGGSVSTLTIQRTQQEDSAVYLCASSYTDTQYFGPGTRLTVL.

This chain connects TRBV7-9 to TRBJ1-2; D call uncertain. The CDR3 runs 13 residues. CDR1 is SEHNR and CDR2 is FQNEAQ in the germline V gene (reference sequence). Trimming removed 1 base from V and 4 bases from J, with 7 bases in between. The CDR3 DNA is TGTGCCAGCAGCTTAGGGGAGGGCTATGGCTACACCTTC. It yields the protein CASSLGEGYGYTF.

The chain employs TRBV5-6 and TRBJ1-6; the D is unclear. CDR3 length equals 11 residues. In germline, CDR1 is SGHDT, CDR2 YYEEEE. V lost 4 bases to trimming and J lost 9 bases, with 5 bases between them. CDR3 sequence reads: CASSAGSPLHF. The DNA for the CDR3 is TGTGCCAGCAGCGCGGGTTCACCCCTCCACTTT.

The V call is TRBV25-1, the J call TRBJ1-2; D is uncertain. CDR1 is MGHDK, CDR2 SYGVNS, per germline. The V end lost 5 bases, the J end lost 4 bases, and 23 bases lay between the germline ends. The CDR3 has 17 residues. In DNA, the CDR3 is TGTGCCAGCAGTCGGTTGGGAAAACTGGGAAAGACCTATGGCTACACCTTC. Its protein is CASSRLGKLGKTYGYTF.

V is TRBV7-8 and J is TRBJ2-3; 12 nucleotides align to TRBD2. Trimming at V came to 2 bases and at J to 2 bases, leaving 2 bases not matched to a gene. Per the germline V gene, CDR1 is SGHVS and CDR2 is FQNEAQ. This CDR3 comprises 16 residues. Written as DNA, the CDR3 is TGTGCCAGCAGCTTACTAGCGGGGGGGGTCACAGATACGCAGTATTTT. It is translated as CASSLLAGGVTDTQYF.

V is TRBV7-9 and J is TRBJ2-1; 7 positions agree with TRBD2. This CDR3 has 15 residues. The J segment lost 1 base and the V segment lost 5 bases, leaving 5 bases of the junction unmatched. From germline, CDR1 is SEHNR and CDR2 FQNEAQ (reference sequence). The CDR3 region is CASSGEGKSYNEQFF. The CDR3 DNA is TGTGCCAGCAGCGGGGAGGGCAAATCCTACAATGAGCAGTTCTTC.

The CDR3 DNA is TGTGCCAGCAGGCTAGCGGGGGGGTATTACAATGAGCAGTTCTTC. Amino acid sequence: CASRLAGGYYNEQFF. The chain carries TRBV6-1 and TRBJ2-1; 12 bases are shared with TRBD2. With V trimmed by 6 bases and J by 4 bases, 4 bases remained unmatched. The germline V gene encodes CDR1 MNHNS and CDR2 SASEGT. CDR3 length equals 15 residues.

CDR3 in DNA: TGTGCCAGTACCCCGGGACTAGCGGGAGTTGGCGAGCAGTACTTC. Translated, it gives CASTPGLAGVGEQYF. This chain connects TRBV19 to TRBJ2-7, with 14 bases matching TRBD2. This CDR3 is built from 15 residues. V lost 7 bases to trimming and J lost 6 bases; unmatched junction nucleotides: 8. Germline V CDR1 and CDR2: LNHDA, SQIVND (reference sequence).